The 8 T cell receptor beta chains given below trace back to one sample, sequenced in a study of blood T cell repertoires in COVID-19. This table comes from immunoSEQ multiplex PCR, and its TCRdb copy is limited to in-frame clones, with some not included. The sample lists about 210,000 clones, about 86% occurring once. Sequenced input: PBMCs or T cells enriched from blood (not recorded which). These receptors were collected from a woman aged 25-40 years who had been exposed to COVID-19.

J is TRBJ1-2 and V is TRBV13, with no clear D. The CDR3 length is 13 residues. Germline CDR1 reads PRHDT; CDR2 reads FYEKMQ (reference sequence). Trimming took 3 bases from V and 4 from J, leaving 9 bases between them. This CDR3 is CASSLAGGYGYTF. The CDR3, as DNA: TGTGCCAGCAGCTTGGCAGGAGGCTATGGCTACACCTTC.

The V call is TRBV3-1 (or the pseudogene TRBV3-2), the J call TRBJ2-1; 12 nucleotides align to TRBD2. V shed 4 bases, J shed 3 bases, and the junction held 4 bases outside the gene matches. CDR1 is LGHDT and CDR2 is YNNKEL in the germline V gene (reference sequence). The CDR3 sequence is 16 residues long. The CDR3 coding sequence is TGTGCCAGCAGCCGTTCACTAGCGGGGGGCTACAATGAGCAGTTCTTC. Amino acids: CASSRSLAGGYNEQFF.

The chain carries TRBV29-1 and TRBJ1-4; D ambiguous. Per germline, CDR1 SQVTM and CDR2 ANQGSEA. Trimming pared 0 bases from V and 8 bases from J, leaving 13 bases between. The CDR3 totals 14 residues. CDR3 amino acids: CSVEDAREGEKLFF. In DNA form, the CDR3 reads TGCAGCGTTGAAGATGCGAGAGAGGGAGAAAAACTGTTTTTT.

This clone was found once. Other DNA sequences from this sample encode an identical CDR3 as well. This chain links TRBV2 with TRBJ2-7; D possibly corresponds to TRBD2 (5 bases). Germline lookup yields CDR1 SNHLY and CDR2 FYNNEI. Trimming left V 6 bases short and J 3 bases short, with 9 bases between. The CDR3 consists of 12 residues. The CDR3 sequence: CASRASSYEQYF. The CDR3 bases are TGTGCCAGCAGAGCTAGCAGCTACGAGCAGTACTTC.

A few counts support this clone. This chain connects TRBV7-9 to TRBJ2-1; 7 bases map to TRBD2. Looked up from germline, CDR1 is SEHNR and CDR2 is FQNEAQ (reference sequence). Losses at the gene ends were 6 bases for V and 7 bases for J; bases not matched to a gene: 0. The CDR3 consists of 11 residues. The CDR3 reads CASRRGNEQFF. As DNA, the CDR3 is TGTGCCAGCAGGCGGGGGAATGAGCAGTTCTTC.

In this sample, this clone turned up once. J is TRBJ1-2 and V is TRBV7-2; possibly TRBD1 for D (5 bases). Trimming left V 4 bases short and J 8 bases short, with 17 bases between. The germline CDR1 and CDR2 sequences are SGHTA and FQGNSA. CDR3 length equals 14 residues. The CDR3 protein is CASSYRTADGGYTF. CDR3 bases: TGTGCCAGCAGCTACAGGACGGCAGATGGAGGCTACACCTTC.

The CDR3 loop reads CASSYPNYGYTF. For the CDR3, the DNA is TGTGCCAGCAGCTACCCGAACTATGGCTACACCTTC. The V and J genes are TRBV12-3 or TRBV12-4 and TRBJ1-2; no reliable D call. V was clipped by 6 bases and J by 2 bases, with 7 bases between them. The CDR3 covers 12 residues.

The chain combines TRBV20-1 with TRBJ1-5, with D unclear. V lost 6 bases to trimming and J lost 6 bases, with 6 bases between them. The CDR3 has 10 residues. Germline CDR1 and CDR2: DFQATT and SNEGSKA (reference sequence). CDR3 in DNA: TGCAGTGCCGGTTCTCAGCCCCAGCATTTT. Translation gives CSAGSQPQHF.